The 23 T cell receptor beta chains below were found in one sample sequenced in a study of T cell responses to AZD1222 COVID-19 vaccine. TCRdb keeps only in-frame clones here, not all; method: immunoSEQ multiplex PCR. The repertoire holds around 99,000 clones, about 88% seen once, with over 15% in the top ten. Sample: peripheral blood, taken on day 0 of AZD1222 vaccination. These receptors were taken from an adult in good health.

The CDR3 region is CASSLKDEQFF. The CDR3 DNA follows: TGTGCCAGCTCACTTAAGGATGAGCAGTTCTTC. The chain combines TRBV18 with TRBJ2-1, with D uncertain. The length of the CDR3 is 11 residues. The V end was cut by 4 bases, the J end by 8 bases, with 6 bases between. The germline V gene encodes CDR1 KGHSH and CDR2 LQKENI.

The sample holds a few counts of this clone. The chain combines TRBV5-1 with TRBJ1-1, with D perhaps matching TRBD1 (6 bases). CDR3 size: 14 residues. The V and J ends lost 5 bases and 1 base respectively, with 12 bases between them. Germline CDR1 is SGHRS and CDR2 is YFSETQ. The CDR3 coding sequence is TGCGCCAGCAGGACGGACAGCGCGAACACTGAAGCTTTCTTT. As protein: CASRTDSANTEAFF.

The chain uses TRBV11-3 and TRBJ2-1; 8 positions agree with TRBD2. There are 17 residues in the CDR3. CDR1 and CDR2 (germline): SGHNT, YENEEA. V lost 5 bases and J lost 3; bases outside the gene matches: 12. The CDR3 bases are TGTGCCAGCAGCCGGGCGCCCGGGACTAGGAACTACAATGAGCAGTTCTTC. Encoded protein: CASSRAPGTRNYNEQFF.

The CDR3 spells CASSRRTSGLAGTQETQYF. The CDR3 DNA is TGTGCCAGCAGCCGACGGACATCAGGACTAGCGGGGACCCAAGAGACCCAGTACTTC. The V call is TRBV2, the J call TRBJ2-5, with 12 bases matching TRBD2. J gave up 1 base and V 6 bases, and 15 bases lay outside the gene matches. Germline lookup yields CDR1 SNHLY and CDR2 FYNNEI. The CDR3 length is 19 residues.

This clone appeared once. This chain uses TRBV12-5 with TRBJ1-1; D ambiguous. The CDR3 is 15 residues long. The germline gives CDR1 LGHNT, CDR2 FRNRAP. Deletions cut 0 bases from V and 6 bases from J, with 14 bases between. The CDR3 region is CASGLVSGRTSEAFF. Here the CDR3 DNA reads TGTGCTAGTGGTTTGGTATCGGGCAGAACTTCTGAAGCTTTCTTT.

The chain employs TRBV27 and TRBJ1-6; no clear D. V was clipped by 6 bases and J by 7 bases, with 10 bases between them. The CDR3 runs to 13 residues. From germline, CDR1 is MNHEY and CDR2 SMNVEV (reference sequence). CDR3 protein: CASSIFMNSPLHF. The DNA of the CDR3 is TGTGCCAGCAGCATTTTCATGAATTCACCCCTCCACTTT.

This chain connects TRBV7-2 to TRBJ1-2; no clear D gene. V gave up 5 bases and J gave up 4 bases, with 8 bases separating them. CDR3 length equals 12 residues. Germline loops: CDR1 SGHTA, CDR2 FQGNSA. The CDR3 loop reads CASSHGSYGYTF. In DNA, the CDR3 is TGTGCCAGCAGCCATGGATCCTATGGCTACACCTTC.

The V and J genes are TRBV19 and TRBJ2-3; 9 nucleotides match TRBD1. CDR1 and CDR2 (germline): LNHDA, SQIVND (reference sequence). CDR3 length equals 14 residues. V shed 6 bases, J shed 2 bases, and the junction held 3 bases outside the gene matches. The chain's CDR3 is CASSDRGVTDTQYF. As DNA, the CDR3 is TGTGCCAGTAGCGACAGGGGGGTCACAGATACGCAGTATTTT.

The chain links TRBV28 to TRBJ2-7; unclear D gene. V dropped 2 bases and J dropped 2 bases, with 7 bases sitting between them. The germline CDR1 and CDR2 sequences are MDHEN and SYDVKM. This CDR3 is 13 amino acids long. CDR3 coding DNA: TGTGCCAGCAGTTTAGGGCGGACCTACGAGCAGTACTTC. Its translation: CASSLGRTYEQYF.

The chain couples TRBV6-5 to TRBJ2-1; 8 nucleotides agree with TRBD2. Germline V gives CDR1 MNHEY, CDR2 SVGAGI. The CDR3 spans 15 residues. J lost 8 bases, V lost 4 bases, and 10 bases had no gene match. Written as DNA, the CDR3 is TGTGCCAGCAGTTCGGGACTAGATCGTCGCGATGAGCAGTTCTTC. Its translation is CASSSGLDRRDEQFF.

In its sample, this clone was seen once. For the CDR3, the DNA is TGTGCCTGGGGGAGCGGGGCAAAAGAGACCCAGTACTTC. It codes for CAWGSGAKETQYF. V and J are TRBV30 and TRBJ2-5, with 7 bases fitting TRBD2. V trimming: 5 bases; J trimming: 3 bases; junction bases outside the gene matches: 6. The CDR3 spans 13 residues. Germline V gene sequence: CDR1 GTSNPN, CDR2 SVGIG (reference sequence).

The genes are TRBV18 and TRBJ2-2, with no clear D. Trimming took off 1 base at V and 0 bases at J, with 9 bases between the two ends. Germline CDR1 is KGHSH and CDR2 is LQKENI. The CDR3 is 16 amino acids. CDR3 DNA: TGTGCCAGCTCACCACTGCAGACGGCGAACACCGGGGAGCTGTTTTTT. It translates to CASSPLQTANTGELFF.

This clone turned up a few times. V usage is TRBV19 and J usage is TRBJ2-7, with D hard to call. Germline V gene data show CDR1 as LNHDA and CDR2 as SQIVND (reference sequence). The CDR3 sequence is 15 residues long. The V and J ends lost 2 bases and 2 bases respectively, with 13 bases between them. The CDR3 DNA follows: TGTGCCAGTAGTATAACTTTTCTACCTGCCTACGAGCAGTACTTC. This encodes CASSITFLPAYEQYF.

The V gene is TRBV9, the J gene TRBJ2-2; a weak D match, TRBD1 (5 bases). This CDR3 region has 15 residues. Germline V gives CDR1 SGDLS, CDR2 YYNGEE. The ends were cut back, 2 bases at V and 6 bases at J, with 14 bases in the middle. The CDR3 nucleotides read TGTGCCAGCAGCGTCATGGACCAAGGGGCCGGGGAGCTGTTTTTT. As protein: CASSVMDQGAGELFF.

DNA of the CDR3: TGTGCCAGCAGCTTGGGGGCGGCCTATGGCTACACCTTC. It specifies CASSLGAAYGYTF. The J gene is TRBJ1-2, the V gene TRBV5-5; D uncertain. Germline loops: CDR1 SGHKS, CDR2 YYEKEE (reference sequence). This CDR3 contains 13 residues. V shed 0 bases and J shed 4 bases, with 7 bases lying between them.

The rearrangement links TRBV6-6 to TRBJ2-7; the match to TRBD1 covers 11 bases. Unmatched junction bases numbered 2, after V lost 6 bases and J lost 4 bases. Germline V gene data show CDR1 as MNHNY and CDR2 as SVGAGI (reference sequence). This CDR3 is 13 amino acids long. The CDR3 DNA is TGTGCCAGCAGGCGGGACAGGGGGTACGAGCAGTACGTC. It codes for CASRRDRGYEQYV.

The chain couples TRBV6-4 to TRBJ2-1; D may be TRBD1 (6 bases). In germline, CDR1 is MRHNA, CDR2 SNTAGT. The V gene lost 6 bases and the J gene lost 3 bases, with 15 bases spanning the gap. This CDR3 is built from 15 residues. CDR3 amino acids: CASSREGGFYNEQFF. In nucleotides, the CDR3 is TGTGCCAGCAGCCGGGAAGGGGGATTCTACAATGAGCAGTTCTTC.

The V and J genes are TRBV10-3 and TRBJ1-2; TRBD1 matches 12 bases. CDR3 size: 19 residues. The trim removed 0 bases at V and 2 bases at J, leaving 10 bases unmatched. In germline, CDR1 is ENHRY, CDR2 SYGVKD. CDR3 DNA sequence: TGTGCCATCAGTGAGTCAATCTGGGACAGGGGGCATTTAAACTATGGCTACACCTTC. Translating it yields CAISESIWDRGHLNYGYTF.

Turning to this clone: This is likely a read error, given that the CDR3 carries no conserved phenylalanine or tryptophan at its end. It is unclear where the CDR3 begins or ends on the DNA, so no DNA is shown, and the CDR3 is as TCRdb lists it. The V and J genes are TRBV29-1 and TRBJ2-7. The germline CDR1 and CDR2 sequences are SQVTM and ANQGSEA. Including both end residues, the CDR3 is 9 amino acids long. The CDR3 sequence: CTFRWGPGI.

This sequence joins TRBV5-1 and TRBJ2-1; tentative D call: TRBD2 (6 bases). The CDR3 sequence is 15 residues long. Germline V gene data show CDR1 as SGHRS and CDR2 as YFSETQ. V gave up 8 bases and J gave up 9 bases, with 24 bases separating them. Here the CDR3 reads CASTSIGTSSGEQFF. CDR3 DNA: TGCGCCAGTACAAGTATCGGGACTTCCTCGGGTGAGCAGTTCTTC.

V gene TRBV18 combines with J gene TRBJ1-1; D perhaps matches TRBD1 (6 bases). The CDR3 has 14 amino acids. Trimming cost V 6 bases and J 4 bases, with 15 bases left between them. Germline V lookup: CDR1 KGHSH, CDR2 LQKENI. CDR3 nucleotide sequence: TGTGCCAGCTCCAATTTGGGGGCGAGCACTGAAGCTTTCTTT. Translated: CASSNLGASTEAFF.

The V call is TRBV7-2, the J call TRBJ2-1; the match to TRBD2 covers 14 bases. There are 16 residues in the CDR3. Germline CDR1 is SGHTA and CDR2 is FQGNSA. V was clipped by 1 base and J by 7 bases; unmatched bases: 3. In DNA, the CDR3 is TGTGCCAGCAGCTTAGTAGGGACTAGCGGGGGAAATGAGCAGTTCTTC. This translates into CASSLVGTSGGNEQFF.

This chain uses TRBV7-6 with TRBJ1-5, with D unclear. The CDR3 is 15 amino acids. Trimming removed 5 bases from V and 2 bases from J, with 13 bases in between. Germline CDR1 reads SGHVS; CDR2 reads FNYEAQ. This CDR3 is CASSRLPGGNQPQHF. DNA for the CDR3: TGTGCCAGCAGCCGACTCCCTGGGGGCAATCAGCCCCAGCATTTT.